This passage covers 7 T cell receptor beta chains from one sample sequenced in a study of blood T cells in healthy people across ages. Alongside a J-beta primer mix, a sample-barcoded 5' primer served in a second PCR lasting about 7 to 12 cycles. TCRdb recomputed calls from the 5' RACE reads with MiXCR, one row per CDR3 protein. Of fewer than 1.5 million distinct CDR3 sequences in the sample, roughly 40% were seen once. What was sequenced was blood. These receptors were taken from a woman aged 18 to 35 in good health.

This clonotype came up a few times. The rearrangement links TRBV5-1 to TRBJ2-7, with 10 nucleotides matching TRBD2. V shed 2 bases and J 3 bases; nucleotides not matched to a gene: 2. There are 14 residues in the CDR3. In germline, CDR1 is SGHRS, CDR2 YFSETQ. As DNA, the CDR3 is TGCGCCAGCAGCTTCAGCGGGGGGGTCTACGAGCAGTACTTC. Translated, it gives CASSFSGGVYEQYF.

The chain uses TRBV20-1 and TRBJ2-5; 12 bases agree with TRBD2. The V and J ends lost 0 bases and 11 bases, in that order; junction bases with no gene match: 13. CDR3 length: 16 amino acids. CDR1 and CDR2 from the germline V gene are DFQATT and SNEGSKA (reference sequence). The CDR3 is CSARDETSGSGNEQYF. CDR3 nucleotides: TGCAGTGCTAGAGACGAGACTAGCGGGAGTGGTAATGAGCAGTACTTC.

The chain combines TRBV7-9 with TRBJ2-5, with TRBD2 matching 8 bases. Germline V gives CDR1 SEHNR, CDR2 FQNEAQ (reference sequence). Unmatched junction bases numbered 19, after V lost 5 bases and J lost 11 bases. The CDR3 runs 16 residues. Written as DNA, the CDR3 is TGTGCCAGCAGCGAACGGACTAGCAAGTCCTACAATGAGCAGTACTTC. It specifies CASSERTSKSYNEQYF.

J is TRBJ2-1 and V is TRBV7-9; D is possibly TRBD2 (6 bases). The germline V and J ends were trimmed by 2 bases and 8 bases, with 13 bases remaining between them. The CDR3 extends over 14 amino acids. Germline CDR1 reads SEHNR; CDR2 reads FQNEAQ (reference sequence). CDR3 loop: CASSLRGLGYEQFF. The CDR3 coding sequence is TGTGCCAGCAGCTTACGGGGGTTGGGATATGAGCAGTTCTTC.

The DNA of the CDR3 is TGTGCCAGCAGTACCGGGACAGGGTGGGTAACCACTAACTATGGCTACACCTTC. Translating gives CASSTGTGWVTTNYGYTF. The V call is TRBV6-1, the J call TRBJ1-2, with 9 bases that match TRBD1. Per the germline V gene, CDR1 is MNHNS and CDR2 is SASEGT. This CDR3 comprises 18 residues. V was clipped by 5 bases and J by 0 bases; unmatched bases: 13.

CDR3 DNA sequence: TGTGCCAGCAGTTCCCTAAGGGGGGTGGATGGCTACACCTTC. It is translated as CASSSLRGVDGYTF. The chain recombines TRBV27 with TRBJ1-2, with a possible D match to TRBD1 (6 bases). This CDR3 comprises 14 residues. The V gene lost 4 bases and the J gene lost 6 bases, with 15 bases spanning the gap. Germline V gene lookup returns CDR1 MNHEY and CDR2 SMNVEV (reference sequence).

The rearrangement uses TRBV20-1 and TRBJ1-1; possibly TRBD1 for D (6 bases). The CDR3 spans 15 residues. Germline V gene sequence: CDR1 DFQATT, CDR2 SNEGSKA (reference sequence). V lost 2 bases and J lost 0, with 13 bases in between. As DNA, the CDR3 is TGCAGTGCTAGAACGCAGGACAGATTGAACACTGAAGCTTTCTTT. Its translation is CSARTQDRLNTEAFF.